The next 5 T cell receptor beta chains were all read from a single sample in a study of vaccination and CD4 T cells after COVID-19. Treatment in this sample: roughly 10-day PBMC culture with coronavirus spike peptide pools or control peptides (ViraFEST assay). Researchers used the Oncomine TCR Beta short-read assay to sequence DNA from cultured CD4+ T cells. TCRdb used MiXCR to reprocess the PCR reads, holding one entry per CDR3 protein. This table has 13,000 to 15,000 distinct CDR3 sequences, 40% to 65% appearing once. Antigens for these TCRs are unknown. The sample taken for sequencing was CD4+ T cells from blood, cultured in vitro. These receptor sequences come from a human donor who had recovered from COVID-19.

V usage is TRBV28 and J usage is TRBJ2-7; 14 bases are shared with TRBD2. Germline lookup yields CDR1 MDHEN and CDR2 SYDVKM. V lost 6 bases to trimming and J lost 4 bases; unmatched junction nucleotides: 5. The CDR3 has 15 residues. The CDR3 spells CASRLGLAGAYEQYF. CDR3 sequence (DNA): TGTGCCAGCAGACTGGGACTAGCGGGAGCGTACGAGCAGTACTTC.

This clonotype was detected only a few times. The rearrangement joins TRBV30 to TRBJ1-1; D is unresolved. The length of the CDR3 is 12 residues. Germline loops: CDR1 GTSNPN, CDR2 SVGIG (reference sequence). With 2 bases removed from V and 7 bases from J, the gap between germline ends came to 11 bases. In nucleotides, the CDR3 is TGTGCCTGGAGTAAAGATGTTGGTGAAGCTTTCTTT. The encoded protein is CAWSKDVGEAFF. Full variable domain (missing parts from reference TRBV30 and TRBJ1-1): SQTIHQWPATLVQPVGSPLSLECTVEGTSNPNLYWYRQAAGRGLQLLFYSVGIGQISSEVPQNLSASRPQDRQFILSSKKLLLSDSGFYLCAWSKDVGEAFFGQGTRLTVV.

This clonotype was seen more than once but under ten times. The chain has TRBV11-3 and TRBJ1-3; D possibly corresponds to TRBD1 (5 bases). V was pared by 5 bases and J by 6 bases, with 17 bases between. Germline V gives CDR1 SGHNT, CDR2 YENEEA. The CDR3 has 15 amino acids. This CDR3 reads CASSAGGGGANTIYF. In DNA, the CDR3 is TGTGCCAGCAGCGCAGGCGGTGGGGGTGCAAACACCATATATTTT.

This clonotype was counted only a few times. The chain couples TRBV25-1 to TRBJ2-3; the D gene is possibly TRBD1 (5 bases). V was trimmed by 7 bases and J by 4 bases, leaving 12 bases between them. In germline, CDR1 is MGHDK, CDR2 SYGVNS. The CDR3 totals 13 residues. The CDR3 DNA is TGTGCCAGCATGACAGAGTTCTCAGATACGCAGTATTTT. Protein sequence: CASMTEFSDTQYF.

The gene calls are TRBV3-1 and TRBJ2-5; 7 positions agree with TRBD2. This CDR3 contains 14 residues. Losses at the gene ends were 6 bases for V and 4 bases for J; bases not matched to a gene: 8. CDR1 is LGHDT and CDR2 is YNNKEL in the germline V gene (reference sequence). The CDR3 is CASSRTSSGETQYF. Here the CDR3 DNA reads TGTGCCAGCAGTCGGACTAGTTCGGGAGAGACCCAGTACTTC.